This T cell receptor beta chain was sequenced during a study of OX40 agonist ivuxolimab in advanced cancers. Notes on this clone: Its antigen is unidentified.

Assay: immunoSEQ multiplex PCR; the TCRdb copy retains only in-frame clones and omits some. The data show 55,000 to 70,000 clones, around 83% seen once. Study-level points and caveats: Among the nonresponders, some also had low normalized T-cell clonal expansion.

Germline CDR1 is SGHDN and CDR2 is FVKESK. Trimming stripped 5 bases from V and 9 bases from J, with 13 bases between. The CDR3 consists of 13 residues. The clonotype comes from an adult with an advanced solid tumor such as melanoma, head and neck, liver or kidney cancer. J is TRBJ2-2 and V is TRBV14; D ambiguous. The input for sequencing was CD4+ or CD8+ T cells sorted from blood, taken in a trial of the OX40 agonist ivuxolimab. The CDR3: CASSLVPGRELFF. In nucleotides, the CDR3 is TGTGCCAGCAGCTTGGTTCCTGGGCGGGAGCTGTTTTTT.